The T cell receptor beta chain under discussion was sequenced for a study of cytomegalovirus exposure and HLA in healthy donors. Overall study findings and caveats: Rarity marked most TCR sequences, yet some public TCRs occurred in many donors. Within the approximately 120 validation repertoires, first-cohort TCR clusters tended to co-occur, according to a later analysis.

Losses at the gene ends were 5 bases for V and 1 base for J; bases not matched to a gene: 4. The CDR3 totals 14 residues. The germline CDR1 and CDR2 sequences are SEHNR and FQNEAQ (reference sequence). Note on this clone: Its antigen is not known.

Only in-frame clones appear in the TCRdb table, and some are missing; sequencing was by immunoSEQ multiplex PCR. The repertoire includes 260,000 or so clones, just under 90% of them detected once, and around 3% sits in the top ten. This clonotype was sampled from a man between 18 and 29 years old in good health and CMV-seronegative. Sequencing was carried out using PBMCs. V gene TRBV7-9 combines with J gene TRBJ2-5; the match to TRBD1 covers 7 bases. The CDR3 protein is CASSPRQGQETQYF. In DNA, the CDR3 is TGTGCCAGCAGCCCCCGACAGGGCCAAGAGACCCAGTACTTC.